This TCR beta chain was profiled in a study of graft-versus-host responses after intestinal transplantation. Study at large: Induction using anti-thymocyte globulin, followed by tacrolimus and steroids for roughly 3 years, was given to all recipients.

CDR3 length: 13 amino acids. V was cut by 7 bases and J by 8 bases, with 15 bases left in between. CDR1 is MNHEY and CDR2 is SVGAGI in the germline V gene. Assay: immunoSEQ multiplex PCR; the TCRdb copy retains only in-frame clones and omits some. The table has about 120,000 clones, around 95% seen once. On this clone: No antigen is known for it.

Points from the study as a whole: Recipient marrow contained GvH clones, some of which appeared first in ileum or blood. Allograft graft-versus-host to host-versus-graft clonal ratios ran high in patients with graft-donor T cell macrochimerism.

The sequencing used unstimulated CD8+ T cells sorted from spleen or lymph node cells, collected before intestinal transplant. This sequence was found in a human donor who received an intestinal transplant. V is TRBV6-5 and J is TRBJ2-1; no clear D. The CDR3 spells CASTPGGIYEQFF. In nucleotides, the CDR3 is TGTGCCAGCACCCCGGGTGGTATCTATGAGCAGTTCTTC.